What follows is one TCR beta chain and its context. What it binds is not known. Data came from immunoSEQ multiplex PCR; TCRdb stores just in-frame clones and leaves some out. The data contain 23,000 or so clones, 84% of them singletons. The data belong to a study of T cells in narcolepsy. Whole-study context: Patients with NT1 or NT2 and healthy control donors were enrolled. The study, taken as a whole, reports: Some memory CD4+ repertoires had no autoreactive clone sequences. Blood of same and different patients, but not healthy controls, reportedly held recurring autoreactive clonotypes.

The sample comprised CD45RA- memory CD4+ T cells from PBMCs. This sequence originates from a human donor with narcolepsy.

The CDR3 spells CASSKRRAGEREDTQYF. The CDR3 nucleotides read TGTGCCAGCAGCAAGAGGCGAGCAGGCGAGCGAGAGGATACGCAGTATTTT. V and J are TRBV21-1 and TRBJ2-3. TRBV21-1 is reported as a pseudogene. The length of the CDR3 is 17 residues.